This T cell receptor (beta chain) is from a study of OX40 agonist ivuxolimab in advanced cancers. Whole-study context: As their treatment, patients were administered ivuxolimab, an agonistic anti-OX40 (CD134) antibody. Study findings and constraints: With doses of 0.1 to 3.0 mg/kg, CD4+ and CD8+ blood T cells had undergone clonal expansion by week 6.

V trimming: 4 bases; J trimming: 0 bases; junction bases outside the gene matches: 4. CDR1 and CDR2 (germline): MNHEY, SMNVEV (reference sequence). The CDR3 is made up of 16 amino acids. Exclusion of a patient followed from autoimmune disease history or systemic immunosuppression. Researchers took blood at baseline, on cycle 4 day 1, and on cycle 7 day 1. This clone was observed at least ten times. What it binds is unknown. The table came from immunoSEQ multiplex PCR; TCRdb's copy has only in-frame clones and leaves some out. Among some 75,000 clones listed, approximately 83% were seen once. The clonotype was recovered from an adult with an advanced solid tumor such as melanoma, head and neck, liver or kidney cancer. Specimen: CD4+ or CD8+ T cells sorted from blood, collected in a trial of the OX40 agonist ivuxolimab. J is TRBJ1-3 and V is TRBV27; the match to TRBD1 covers 9 bases. This CDR3 reads CASSSSGQGSGNTIYF. For the CDR3, the DNA is TGTGCCAGCAGTTCATCGGGACAGGGCTCTGGAAACACCATATATTTT.